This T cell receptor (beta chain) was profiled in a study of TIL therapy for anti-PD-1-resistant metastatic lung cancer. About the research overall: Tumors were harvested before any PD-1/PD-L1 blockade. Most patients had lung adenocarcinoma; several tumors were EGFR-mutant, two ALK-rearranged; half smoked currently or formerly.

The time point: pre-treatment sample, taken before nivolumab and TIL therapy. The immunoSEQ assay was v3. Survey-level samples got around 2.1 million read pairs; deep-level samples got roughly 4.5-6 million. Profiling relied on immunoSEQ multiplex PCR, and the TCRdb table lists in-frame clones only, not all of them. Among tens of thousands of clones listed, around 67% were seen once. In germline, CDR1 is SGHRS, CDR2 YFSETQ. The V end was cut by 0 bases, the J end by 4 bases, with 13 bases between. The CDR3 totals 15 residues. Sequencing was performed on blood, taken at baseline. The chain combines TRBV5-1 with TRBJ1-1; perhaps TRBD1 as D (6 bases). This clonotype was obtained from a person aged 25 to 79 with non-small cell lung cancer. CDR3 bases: TGCGCCAGCAGCTTGGTGGGGGAAGGGGGCACTGAAGCTTTCTTT. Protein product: CASSLVGEGGTEAFF.